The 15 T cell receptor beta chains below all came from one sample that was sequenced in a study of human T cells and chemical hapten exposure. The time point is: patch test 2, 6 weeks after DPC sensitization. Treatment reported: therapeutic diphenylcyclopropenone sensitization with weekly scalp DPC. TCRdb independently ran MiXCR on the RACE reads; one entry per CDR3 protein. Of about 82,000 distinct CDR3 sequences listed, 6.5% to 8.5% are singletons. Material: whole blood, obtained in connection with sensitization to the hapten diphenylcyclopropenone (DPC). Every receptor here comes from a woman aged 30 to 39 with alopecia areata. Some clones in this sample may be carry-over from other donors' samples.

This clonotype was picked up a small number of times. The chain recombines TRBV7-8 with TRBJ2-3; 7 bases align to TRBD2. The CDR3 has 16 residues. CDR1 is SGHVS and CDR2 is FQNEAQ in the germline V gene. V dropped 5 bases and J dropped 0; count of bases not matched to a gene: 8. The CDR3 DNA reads TGTGCCAGCAGCGTCGGGACTAAAGTGAGCACAGATACGCAGTATTTT. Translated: CASSVGTKVSTDTQYF. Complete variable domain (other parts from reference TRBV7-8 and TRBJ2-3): GAGVSQSPRYKVAKRGQDVALRCDPISGHVSLFWYQQALGQGPEFLTYFQNEAQLDKSGLPSDRFFAERPEGSVSTLKIQRTQQEDSAVYLCASSVGTKVSTDTQYFGPGTRLTVL.

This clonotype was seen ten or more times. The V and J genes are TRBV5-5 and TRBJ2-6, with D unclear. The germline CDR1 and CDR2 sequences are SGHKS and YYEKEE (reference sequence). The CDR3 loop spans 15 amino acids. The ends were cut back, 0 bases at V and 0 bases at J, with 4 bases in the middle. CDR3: CASSLARSGANVLTF. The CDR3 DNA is TGTGCCAGCAGCTTGGCCCGCTCTGGGGCCAACGTCCTGACTTTC.

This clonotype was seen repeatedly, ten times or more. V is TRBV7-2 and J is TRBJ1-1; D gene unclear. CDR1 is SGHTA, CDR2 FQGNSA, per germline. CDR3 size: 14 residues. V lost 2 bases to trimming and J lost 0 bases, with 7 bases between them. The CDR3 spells CASSLSEMNTEAFF. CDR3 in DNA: TGTGCCAGCAGCTTATCCGAGATGAACACTGAAGCTTTCTTT.

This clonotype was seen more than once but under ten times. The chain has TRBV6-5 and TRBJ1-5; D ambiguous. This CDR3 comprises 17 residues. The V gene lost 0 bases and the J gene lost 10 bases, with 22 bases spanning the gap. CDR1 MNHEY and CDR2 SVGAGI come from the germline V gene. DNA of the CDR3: TGTGCCAGCAGTTACTCGATCCCGGGGTCGCCTTTAAGCCCCCAGCATTTT. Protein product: CASSYSIPGSPLSPQHF.

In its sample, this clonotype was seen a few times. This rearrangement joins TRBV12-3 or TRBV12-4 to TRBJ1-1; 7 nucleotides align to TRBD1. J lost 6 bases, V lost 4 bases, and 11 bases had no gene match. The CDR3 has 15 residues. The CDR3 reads CASSSIRGGRAEAFF. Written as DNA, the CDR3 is TGTGCCAGCAGTTCGATCAGGGGGGGGAGGGCTGAAGCTTTCTTT.

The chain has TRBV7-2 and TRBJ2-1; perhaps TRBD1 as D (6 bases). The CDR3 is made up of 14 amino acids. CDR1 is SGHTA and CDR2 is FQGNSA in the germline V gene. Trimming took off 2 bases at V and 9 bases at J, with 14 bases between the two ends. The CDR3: CASSLQTGQREQFF. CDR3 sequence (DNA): TGTGCCAGCAGCTTACAAACAGGGCAGCGTGAGCAGTTCTTC.

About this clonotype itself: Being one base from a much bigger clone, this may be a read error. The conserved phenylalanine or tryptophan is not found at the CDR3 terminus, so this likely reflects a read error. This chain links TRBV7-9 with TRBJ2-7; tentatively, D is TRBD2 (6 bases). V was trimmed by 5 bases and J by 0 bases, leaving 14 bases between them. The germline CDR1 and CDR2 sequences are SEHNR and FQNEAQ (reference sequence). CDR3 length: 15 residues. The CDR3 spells CASSPRSGRSYEQYL. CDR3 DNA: TGTGCCAGCAGCCCCCGAAGCGGGCGCTCCTACGAGCAGTACCTC.

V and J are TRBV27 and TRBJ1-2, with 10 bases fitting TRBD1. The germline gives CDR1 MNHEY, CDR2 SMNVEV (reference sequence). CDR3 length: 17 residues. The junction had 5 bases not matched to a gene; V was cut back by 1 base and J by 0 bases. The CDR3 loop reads CASSLLGTGDPNYGYTF. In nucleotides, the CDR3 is TGTGCCAGCAGTTTATTAGGGACAGGGGACCCTAACTATGGCTACACCTTC.

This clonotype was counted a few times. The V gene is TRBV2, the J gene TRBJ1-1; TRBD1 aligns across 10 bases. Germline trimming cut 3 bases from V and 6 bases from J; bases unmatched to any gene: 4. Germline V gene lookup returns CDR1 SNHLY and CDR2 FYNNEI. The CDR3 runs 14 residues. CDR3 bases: TGTGCCAGCAGTGAGACAGGGGGCAGCGCTGAAGCTTTCTTT. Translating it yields CASSETGGSAEAFF. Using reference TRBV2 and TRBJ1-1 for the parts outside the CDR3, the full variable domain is EPEVTQTPSHQVTQMGQEVILRCVPISNHLYFYWYRQILGQKVEFLVSFYNNEISEKSEIFDDQFSVERPDGSNFTLKIRSTKLEDSAMYFCASSETGGSAEAFFGQGTRLTVV.

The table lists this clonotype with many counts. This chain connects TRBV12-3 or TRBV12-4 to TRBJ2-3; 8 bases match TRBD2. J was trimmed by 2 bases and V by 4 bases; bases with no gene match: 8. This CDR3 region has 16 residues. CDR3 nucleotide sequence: TGTGCCAGCAGTTACGGGCGCGGGGGGCTCACAGATACGCAGTATTTT. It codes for CASSYGRGGLTDTQYF.

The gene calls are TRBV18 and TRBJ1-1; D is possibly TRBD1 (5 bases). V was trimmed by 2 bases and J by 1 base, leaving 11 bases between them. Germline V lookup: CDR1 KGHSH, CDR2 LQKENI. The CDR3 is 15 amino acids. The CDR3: CASSPVSGTNTEAFF. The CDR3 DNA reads TGTGCCAGCTCACCAGTTTCGGGGACGAACACTGAAGCTTTCTTT.

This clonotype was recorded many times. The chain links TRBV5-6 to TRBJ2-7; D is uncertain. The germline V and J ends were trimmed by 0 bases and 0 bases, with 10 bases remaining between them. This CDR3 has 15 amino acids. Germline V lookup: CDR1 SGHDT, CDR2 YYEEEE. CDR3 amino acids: CASSLEQLNSYEQYF. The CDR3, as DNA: TGTGCCAGCAGCTTGGAGCAGCTGAACTCCTACGAGCAGTACTTC.

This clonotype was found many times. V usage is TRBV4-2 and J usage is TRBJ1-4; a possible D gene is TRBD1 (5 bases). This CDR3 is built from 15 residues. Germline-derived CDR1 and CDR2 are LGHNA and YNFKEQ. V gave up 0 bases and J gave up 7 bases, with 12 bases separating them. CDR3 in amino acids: CASSQEGTYGEKLFF. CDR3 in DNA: TGTGCCAGCAGCCAAGAAGGGACGTACGGTGAAAAACTGTTTTTT.

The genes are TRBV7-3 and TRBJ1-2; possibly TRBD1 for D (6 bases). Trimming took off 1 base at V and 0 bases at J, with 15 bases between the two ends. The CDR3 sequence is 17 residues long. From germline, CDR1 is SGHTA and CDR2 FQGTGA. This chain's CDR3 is CASSLSIRGFSNYGYTF. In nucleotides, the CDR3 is TGTGCCAGCAGCTTAAGCATAAGGGGGTTTTCTAACTATGGCTACACCTTC. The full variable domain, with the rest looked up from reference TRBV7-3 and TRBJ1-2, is GAGVSQTPSNKVTEKGKYVELRCDPISGHTALYWYRQSLGQGPEFLIYFQGTGAADDSGLPNDRFFAVRPEGSVSTLKIQRTERGDSAVYLCASSLSIRGFSNYGYTFGSGTRLTVV.

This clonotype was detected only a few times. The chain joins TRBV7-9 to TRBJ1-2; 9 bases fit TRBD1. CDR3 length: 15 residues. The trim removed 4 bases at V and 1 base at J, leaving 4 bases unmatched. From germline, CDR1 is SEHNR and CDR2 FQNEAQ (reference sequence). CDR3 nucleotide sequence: TGTGCCAGCAGCTCGGGACAGGGCGTTAACTATGGCTACACCTTC. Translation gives CASSSGQGVNYGYTF.